This T cell receptor beta chain was identified in a study of immune characterization of retroperitoneal liposarcoma. This clonotype was picked up a small number of times. TCRdb ran MiXCR on the PCR reads and lists one entry per CDR3 protein. The sample has about 10,000 distinct CDR3 sequences, around 37% seen once; the top ten hold under 25%. From germline, CDR1 is SGHTA and CDR2 FQGNSA. The CDR3 has 14 amino acids. The V gene lost 5 bases and the J gene lost 0 bases, with 11 bases spanning the gap. This chain links TRBV7-2 with TRBJ2-7; D is ambiguous. The sequence was collected from a male donor with retroperitoneal liposarcoma. Sequencing was done on a sample of tumor tissue. The CDR3 sequence is CASSPKHSSYEQYF. The CDR3 DNA is TGTGCCAGCAGCCCTAAACATAGCTCCTACGAGCAGTACTTC.